The T cell receptor beta chain under discussion was sequenced for a study of PD-L1 blockade in urothelial cancer. Looking at the study overall: Blood analyses occurred 3 weeks (second dose) and 6 weeks post treatment start.

This CDR3 has 15 amino acids. Germline V gives CDR1 LNHDA, CDR2 SQIVND (reference sequence). The V and J ends lost 8 bases and 2 bases respectively, with 18 bases between them. As regards this clone: Its target is unknown.

Study-wide points: The study found that durable-benefit patients expanded tumor-associated blood clones more at 3 weeks.

Produced via immunoSEQ multiplex PCR; TCRdb's table is partial and in-frame only. The data show some 22,000 clones, 85% to 90% seen once. The chain recombines TRBV19 with TRBJ1-1; no clear D gene. This TCR was sampled from a woman in her fifties or sixties with urothelial cancer. Sequencing was performed on PBMCs, taken around atezolizumab (anti-PD-L1) treatment. CDR3 protein: CASSIHIGDNTEAFF. DNA of the CDR3: TGTGCCAGTTCCATCCATATCGGGGATAACACTGAAGCTTTCTTT.